This TCR beta chain was profiled in a study of response to subunit inactivated influenza vaccine. General study findings and limits: Seasonal influenza vaccination, on each occasion, was suggested by the authors to recruit few new T cells.

Per the germline V gene, CDR1 is SNHLY and CDR2 is FYNNEI. V was trimmed by 6 bases and J by 0 bases, leaving 9 bases between them. The CDR3 has 14 amino acids. TCRdb reanalysed the RT-PCR reads using MiXCR and keeps one entry per CDR3 protein. The table has over 400,000 distinct CDR3 sequences, roughly 11% seen once. Turning to this clonotype: The antigen remains unidentified.

This clonotype was obtained from a man aged 50 to 60 who received an inactivated influenza vaccine. The genes are TRBV2 and TRBJ1-5; D is perhaps TRBD1 (6 bases). Sample: PBMCs from blood, taken 45 days after vaccination. CDR3: CASSRGGSNQPQHF. The CDR3 nucleotides are TGTGCCAGCAGCAGGGGAGGTAGCAATCAGCCCCAGCATTTT.